This passage covers 28 T cell receptor beta chains from one sample sequenced in a study of T cell repertoires in cytomegalovirus infection. Their target antigens are unknown. TCRdb re-called the reads through MiXCR, storing one row per CDR3 protein. The sample consists of some 560,000 distinct CDR3 sequences, almost 40% of them appearing once. The sample in question was cultured PBMCs, obtained from culture after CMV antigen stimulation. All receptors come from a human donor in good health (CMV status not recorded). Some clones in this sample may be carry-over from other donors' samples.

This rearrangement joins TRBV29-1 to TRBJ2-7; D is possibly TRBD1 or TRBD2 (5 bases each). Trimming stripped 1 base from V and 3 bases from J, with 16 bases between. The germline gives CDR1 SQVTM, CDR2 ANQGSEA. The CDR3 covers 15 residues. For the CDR3, the DNA is TGCAGCGTTGAAGGCTCGCAGGGAGTGGGCTACGAGCAGTACTTC. Translation gives CSVEGSQGVGYEQYF.

This clonotype was observed a few times. The chain uses TRBV19 and TRBJ2-6; D ambiguous. V shed 5 bases and J shed 0 bases, with 8 bases lying between them. The CDR3 is 15 amino acids. Germline CDR1 and CDR2: LNHDA and SQIVND (reference sequence). The CDR3 nucleotides are TGTGCCAGTAGTCCATCCCACTCTGGGGCCAACGTCCTGACTTTC. The encoded protein is CASSPSHSGANVLTF.

This clonotype was detected only a few times. The chain joins TRBV11-2 to TRBJ2-1, with D tentatively TRBD1 or TRBD2 (7 bases each). V was clipped by 1 base and J by 3 bases, with 22 bases between them. The CDR3 extends over 19 amino acids. Germline CDR1 reads SGHAT; CDR2 reads FQNNGV. CDR3 protein: CASSLVRGGGQSGYNEQFF. CDR3 sequence (DNA): TGTGCCAGCAGCTTAGTCAGGGGGGGGGGACAGAGCGGCTACAATGAGCAGTTCTTC. The full variable domain, in which reference TRBV11-2 and TRBJ2-1 provide the parts outside the CDR3, is EAGVAQSPRYKIIEKRQSVAFWCNPISGHATLYWYQQILGQGPKLLIQFQNNGVVDDSQLPKDRFSAERLKGVDSTLKIQPAKLEDSAVYLCASSLVRGGGQSGYNEQFFGPGTRLTVL.

This clonotype occurred a few times. The chain links TRBV7-2 to TRBJ1-4, with 7 bases matching TRBD1. Germline V CDR1 and CDR2: SGHTA, FQGNSA. The CDR3 has 15 amino acids. V lost 2 bases to trimming and J lost 2 bases; unmatched junction nucleotides: 2. CDR3 amino acids: CASSLQGGTNEKLFF. CDR3 in DNA: TGTGCCAGCAGCTTACAGGGGGGCACTAATGAAAAACTGTTTTTT. Looking up the rest from reference TRBV7-2 and TRBJ1-4 gives the full variable domain: GAGVSQSPSNKVTEKGKDVELRCDPISGHTALYWYRQSLGQGLEFLIYFQGNSAPDKSGLPSDRFSAERTGGSVSTLTIQRTQQEDSAVYLCASSLQGGTNEKLFFGSGTQLSVL.

V usage is TRBV11-2 and J usage is TRBJ2-3; 7 positions agree with TRBD1. V shed 4 bases and J 2 bases; nucleotides not matched to a gene: 3. The CDR3 sequence is 14 residues long. The germline CDR1 and CDR2 sequences are SGHAT and FQNNGV. CDR3 nucleotides: TGTGCCAGCAGCTCGGGACAGTTCACAGATACGCAGTATTTT. This codes for CASSSGQFTDTQYF.

This clonotype was counted only a few times. The chain carries TRBV29-1 and TRBJ2-5; D is unresolved. Looked up from germline, CDR1 is SQVTM and CDR2 is ANQGSEA. The CDR3 runs 13 residues. Trimming shortened V by 1 base and J by 4 bases, and 10 bases separated the two germline ends. For the CDR3, the DNA is TGCAGCGTTGAAGTGACCGTGGGAGAGACCCAGTACTTC. Translation gives CSVEVTVGETQYF.

This clonotype showed up just a few times. The gene calls are TRBV2 and TRBJ2-1, with 8 nucleotides matching TRBD2. The CDR3 loop spans 18 amino acids. Germline V lookup: CDR1 SNHLY, CDR2 FYNNEI. The ends lost 6 bases at V and 0 bases at J; junction bases unmatched: 13. CDR3 protein: CASSPRSGGLFSYNEQFF. In nucleotides, the CDR3 is TGTGCCAGCAGCCCCAGGAGCGGGGGCTTGTTCTCCTACAATGAGCAGTTCTTC.

V is TRBV5-4 and J is TRBJ2-7; 7 nucleotides align to TRBD1. This CDR3 is 15 amino acids long. V lost 0 bases and J lost 5; bases outside the gene matches: 8. Per the germline V gene, CDR1 is SGHNT and CDR2 is YYREEE (reference sequence). The CDR3 protein is CASSLEATGRNEQYF. The CDR3 DNA sequence: TGTGCCAGCAGCTTGGAGGCGACAGGGCGGAACGAGCAGTACTTC.

This clonotype was detected ten times or more. The chain employs TRBV7-2 and TRBJ2-3, with TRBD2 identical over 11 bases. The CDR3 length is 17 residues. The ends lost 3 bases at V and 5 bases at J; junction bases unmatched: 10. Germline CDR1 and CDR2: SGHTA and FQGNSA. The CDR3 sequence: CASSFSLAGAPGDTQYF. The CDR3 DNA sequence: TGTGCCAGCAGCTTTTCACTAGCGGGAGCCCCCGGAGATACGCAGTATTTT.

The chain links TRBV19 to TRBJ2-7; TRBD2 is a possible D gene (6 bases). V was pared by 4 bases and J by 5 bases, with 15 bases between. This CDR3 is built from 14 residues. Germline V lookup: CDR1 LNHDA, CDR2 SQIVND (reference sequence). As DNA, the CDR3 is TGTGCCAGTAGTACGACTAGACGCCCGAACGAGCAGTACTTC. This translates into CASSTTRRPNEQYF.

This clonotype was detected a few times. The chain has TRBV29-1 and TRBJ1-1; D ambiguous. CDR1 SQVTM and CDR2 ANQGSEA come from the germline V gene. V lost 3 bases to trimming and J lost 1 base, with 12 bases between them. The CDR3 consists of 14 residues. The CDR3 loop reads CSVDFVKWNTEAFF. CDR3 bases: TGCAGCGTTGATTTTGTAAAATGGAACACTGAAGCTTTCTTT.

CDR3 loop: CASSPRRVRAQERSYEQYF. The CDR3 DNA reads as TGTGCCAGCAGTCCGAGGAGGGTCAGGGCCCAAGAAAGATCCTACGAGCAGTACTTC. The gene calls are TRBV28 and TRBJ2-7, with D perhaps matching TRBD2 (6 bases). The CDR3 totals 19 residues. CDR1 is MDHEN, CDR2 SYDVKM, per germline. V was trimmed by 5 bases and J by 1 base, leaving 27 bases between them.

This clonotype was seen more than once but under ten times. The chain has TRBV7-2 and TRBJ1-2, with D tentatively TRBD1 (5 bases). The germline V and J ends were trimmed by 6 bases and 4 bases, with 18 bases remaining between them. The CDR3 runs to 15 residues. Germline values: CDR1 SGHTA, CDR2 FQGNSA. The CDR3 DNA sequence: TGTGCCAGCAGTCCCCGGGGGTCCCTTTCCTATGGCTACACCTTC. Its translation: CASSPRGSLSYGYTF. Full variable domain (remainder filled in from reference TRBV7-2 and TRBJ1-2): GAGVSQSPSNKVTEKGKDVELRCDPISGHTALYWYRQSLGQGLEFLIYFQGNSAPDKSGLPSDRFSAERTGGSVSTLTIQRTQQEDSAVYLCASSPRGSLSYGYTFGSGTRLTVV.

The count of this clonotype is one. The chain uses TRBV27 and TRBJ2-7; D is uncertain. V was clipped by 0 bases and J by 5 bases, with 8 bases between them. Per germline, CDR1 MNHEY and CDR2 SMNVEV (reference sequence). The CDR3 is 13 amino acids. The CDR3 DNA is TGTGCCAGCAGTTTATCAGTCGCAAACGAGCAGTACTTC. Encoded protein: CASSLSVANEQYF.

This clonotype was counted a few times. This chain joins TRBV15 and TRBJ2-3; 9 bases are a match to TRBD2. Germline values: CDR1 LNHNV, CDR2 YYDKDF (reference sequence). The length of the CDR3 is 16 residues. The V segment lost 5 bases and the J segment 2 bases; nucleotides outside the gene matches: 8. The CDR3 is CATSPRAGGSTDTQYF. The DNA of the CDR3 is TGTGCCACCAGCCCCCGGGCGGGGGGGTCCACAGATACGCAGTATTTT.

As to this clonotype: Likely a read error: the CDR3 ends without its conserved phenylalanine or tryptophan. The V call is TRBV19, the J call TRBJ2-1; D is possibly TRBD1 (5 bases). Trimming stripped 6 bases from V and 3 bases from J, with 12 bases between. The CDR3 covers 14 residues. The germline V gene has CDR1 LNHDA and CDR2 SQIVND (reference sequence). CDR3 nucleotides: TGTGCCAGTAGCAGCCCCGACAGCTACAATGAGCAGTTCTTA. Translating it yields CASSSPDSYNEQFL.

The J gene is TRBJ1-4, the V gene TRBV6-1; D is unresolved. The V and J ends lost 2 bases and 0 bases respectively, with 10 bases between them. This CDR3 comprises 16 residues. CDR1 is MNHNS, CDR2 SASEGT, per germline. The CDR3 DNA is TGTGCCAGCAGTGAACCGGCGGGTGCAACTAATGAAAAACTGTTTTTT. This gives the protein CASSEPAGATNEKLFF.

This clonotype occurred a few times. The V call is TRBV7-2, the J call TRBJ1-2, with TRBD1 matching 9 bases. The CDR3 consists of 13 residues. Germline CDR1 is SGHTA and CDR2 is FQGNSA. Trimming removed 5 bases from V and 6 bases from J; junction bases left unmatched: 4. The CDR3 bases are TGTGCCAGCAGCCTCGGGACAGGGAATGGCTACACCTTC. Translation: CASSLGTGNGYTF.

The V and J genes are TRBV19 and TRBJ1-2; D call uncertain. The CDR3 is 15 amino acids. The germline CDR1 and CDR2 sequences are LNHDA and SQIVND (reference sequence). The germline V and J ends were trimmed by 6 bases and 6 bases, with 20 bases remaining between them. This CDR3 reads CASSPPSGWEDGYTF. The CDR3 DNA reads TGTGCCAGTAGCCCTCCTTCCGGGTGGGAGGATGGCTACACCTTC. The full variable domain, with the rest looked up from reference TRBV19 and TRBJ1-2, is DGGITQSPKYLFRKEGQNVTLSCEQNLNHDAMYWYRQDPGQGLRLIYYSQIVNDFQKGDIAEGYSVSREKKESFPLTVTSAQKNPTAFYLCASSPPSGWEDGYTFGSGTRLTVV.

In this sample, this clonotype turned up once. This sequence joins TRBV6-2 or TRBV6-3 and TRBJ2-1; 8 bases are a match to TRBD2. This CDR3 comprises 16 residues. Germline V gene sequence: CDR1 MNHEY, CDR2 SVGEGT. Germline trimming cut 7 bases from V and 0 bases from J; bases unmatched to any gene: 8. CDR3 in DNA: TGTGCCAGCACCAACCCCCTAGCGGGCTCCTACAATGAGCAGTTCTTC. Translation gives CASTNPLAGSYNEQFF.

V gene TRBV15 combines with J gene TRBJ2-7; D is possibly TRBD1 or TRBD2 (5 bases each). The CDR3 contains 13 residues. V shed 3 bases and J shed 7 bases, with 13 bases lying between them. CDR1 and CDR2 (germline): LNHNV, YYDKDF (reference sequence). CDR3 DNA: TGTGCCACCAGCAGTCAAGTCAGGGAGGAGCAGTACTTC. This gives the protein CATSSQVREEQYF.

CDR3 loop: CASSPPAVGGLAGGPYEQYF. The CDR3 DNA reads as TGTGCCAGCTCACCACCGGCTGTTGGGGGACTAGCGGGGGGGCCCTACGAGCAGTACTTC. The rearrangement links TRBV18 to TRBJ2-7, with 16 nucleotides matching TRBD2. Looked up from germline, CDR1 is KGHSH and CDR2 is LQKENI. This CDR3 is built from 20 residues. V trimming: 0 bases; J trimming: 2 bases; junction bases outside the gene matches: 10.

There are a few counts of this clonotype. This chain uses TRBV7-8 with TRBJ1-1, with D possibly being TRBD1 (5 bases). This CDR3 spans 15 amino acids. V shed 1 base and J shed 1 base, with 10 bases lying between them. Germline V gene lookup returns CDR1 SGHVS and CDR2 FQNEAQ. The CDR3 loop reads CASSLGATENTEAFF. The CDR3 bases are TGTGCCAGCAGCTTAGGAGCGACAGAGAACACTGAAGCTTTCTTT.

This clonotype was seen a handful of times. The CDR3 nucleotides are TGTGCCAGCAGCTTAGAATCAGGGAGTAATTCACCCCTCCACTTT. This gives the protein CASSLESGSNSPLHF. The rearrangement uses TRBV7-2 and TRBJ1-6, with D possibly TRBD1 on 5 matching bases. Germline lookup yields CDR1 SGHTA and CDR2 FQGNSA. The length of the CDR3 is 15 residues. The V end lost 1 base, the J end lost 6 bases, and 10 bases lay between the germline ends.

This clonotype was recorded once. The chain links TRBV27 to TRBJ1-2; 9 nucleotides agree with TRBD1. The CDR3 has 15 residues. Looked up from germline, CDR1 is MNHEY and CDR2 is SMNVEV (reference sequence). V trimming: 6 bases; J trimming: 8 bases; junction bases outside the gene matches: 13. In DNA, the CDR3 is TGTGCCAGCAGCCGCCCCGGACAGGGGATTGGGGGCTACACCTTC. Protein: CASSRPGQGIGGYTF.

V usage is TRBV7-2 and J usage is TRBJ2-5; D is perhaps TRBD2 (5 bases). The V gene's germline CDR1 is SGHTA and CDR2 FQGNSA. The CDR3 consists of 15 residues. The V end lost 1 base, the J end lost 7 bases, and 16 bases lay between the germline ends. The CDR3 DNA sequence: TGTGCCAGCAGCTTAGATGGAGGCGGAGGAGGGACCCAGTACTTC. Amino acids: CASSLDGGGGGTQYF.

This clonotype was seen just once. This chain joins TRBV15 and TRBJ1-1, with D tentatively TRBD1 (5 bases). The length of the CDR3 is 14 residues. CDR1 is LNHNV, CDR2 YYDKDF, per germline (reference sequence). The V and J ends lost 4 bases and 1 base respectively, with 10 bases between them. The CDR3 DNA is TGTGCCACCAGCATCATAACAGGGAACACTGAAGCTTTCTTT. The encoded protein is CATSIITGNTEAFF. Variable domain in full (rest from reference TRBV15 and TRBJ1-1): DAMVIQNPRYQVTQFGKPVTLSCSQTLNHNVMYWYQQKSSQAPKLLFHYYDKDFNNEADTPDNFQSRRPNTSFCFLDIRSPGLGDTAMYLCATSIITGNTEAFFGQGTRLTVV.

This clonotype was recorded a few times. The genes are TRBV7-2 and TRBJ2-3; the D gene is possibly TRBD2 (6 bases). The CDR3 length is 16 residues. Germline V gene lookup returns CDR1 SGHTA and CDR2 FQGNSA. V was shortened by 5 bases and J by 0 bases, with 15 bases between the two germline ends. The CDR3: CASSIGGFGSTDTQYF. The CDR3, as DNA: TGTGCCAGCAGCATCGGGGGTTTTGGAAGCACAGATACGCAGTATTTT.